One sample yielded the 30 T cell receptor beta chains listed below, sequenced in a study of T cells in Graves' hyperthyroidism and ophthalmopathy. Researchers took RNA transcripts and amplified the TCR beta CDR3 regions from them. HTBI primers were used for first-round RT-PCR of the TCR CDR3. Each CDR3 protein gets one entry after TCRdb re-called the multiplex PCR reads with MiXCR. The sample lists about 350,000 distinct CDR3 sequences, about 19% occurring once. The sequenced material came from blood. These receptor sequences come from a young woman with Graves' hyperthyroidism.

The V call is TRBV12-3 or TRBV12-4, the J call TRBJ1-2; 7 bases fit TRBD1. CDR3 length equals 14 residues. V shed 6 bases, J shed 8 bases, and the junction held 12 bases outside the gene matches. CDR3: CASSPRDSSGGYTF. The CDR3 nucleotides are TGTGCCAGCAGCCCCAGGGACAGCTCGGGGGGCTACACCTTC.

For this clonotype: Without the conserved terminal phenylalanine or tryptophan, this CDR3 likely stems from a read error. It is unclear where the CDR3 begins or ends on the DNA, so no DNA is shown, and the CDR3 is as TCRdb lists it. This chain joins TRBV24-1 and TRBJ2-2; the D call of TRBD2 is as the table states it, not checked on the DNA. Germline V lookup: CDR1 KGHDR, CDR2 SFDVKD. Both ends counted, the CDR3 spans 17 residues. CDR3: CATSDISGGASSGELLV.

This clonotype occurred many times. The rearrangement joins TRBV4-1 to TRBJ1-2, with D unclear. CDR1 is MGHRA, CDR2 YSYEKL, per germline. This CDR3 has 15 residues. The V end lost 0 bases, the J end lost 4 bases, and 12 bases lay between the germline ends. The CDR3 loop is CASSQDEGFTYGYTF. CDR3 nucleotides: TGCGCCAGCAGCCAAGATGAGGGTTTCACCTATGGCTACACCTTC.

This clonotype was seen repeatedly, ten times or more. The V and J genes are TRBV19 and TRBJ2-2; D is tentatively TRBD1 or TRBD2 (5 bases each). From germline, CDR1 is LNHDA and CDR2 SQIVND (reference sequence). The CDR3 totals 14 residues. V was trimmed by 4 bases and J by 4 bases, leaving 10 bases between them. CDR3 region: CASSTSGLTGELFF. CDR3 DNA: TGTGCCAGTAGTACCTCGGGGCTCACCGGGGAGCTGTTTTTT.

At least ten counts were recorded for this clonotype. The chain is built from TRBV12-3 or TRBV12-4 and TRBJ1-1; D is undetermined. This CDR3 has 12 residues. The germline V and J ends were trimmed by 7 bases and 5 bases, with 11 bases remaining between them. The CDR3 DNA reads as TGTGCCAGCACCGTCGGGTGGACTGAAGCTTTCTTT. Amino acids: CASTVGWTEAFF.

This clonotype was observed at least ten times. In this CDR3 the conserved last residue, phenylalanine or tryptophan, is missing, so a read error is likely. V and J are TRBV28 and TRBJ1-1, with TRBD1 matching over 8 bases. The germline gives CDR1 MDHEN, CDR2 SYDVKM. V lost 4 bases to trimming and J lost 6 bases; unmatched junction nucleotides: 7. The CDR3 spans 14 residues. The CDR3 region has the DNA TGTGCCAGCAGTTCTTGGACAGGGTGGGCTGAAGCTTTCCTT. Translated: CASSSWTGWAEAFL.

The V call is TRBV6-2 or TRBV6-3, the J call TRBJ2-7; 7 bases are a match to TRBD2. With 6 bases clipped from V and 3 bases from J, the junction kept 14 bases outside the gene matches. Germline V gene lookup returns CDR1 MNHEY and CDR2 SVGEGT. This CDR3 contains 16 residues. The CDR3 here is CASSPWGGRAIYEQYF. The CDR3 nucleotides read TGTGCCAGCAGCCCGTGGGGGGGAAGAGCTATCTACGAGCAGTACTTC.

This clonotype has at least ten counts. The V gene is TRBV6-1, the J gene TRBJ2-2; D remains unclear. There are 16 residues in the CDR3. Trimming stripped 6 bases from V and 3 bases from J, with 17 bases between. CDR1 is MNHNS, CDR2 SASEGT, per germline. In DNA, the CDR3 is TGTGCCAGCAGCCTCAAGGGTACGGTGTACACCGGGGAGCTGTTTTTT. It codes for CASSLKGTVYTGELFF.

In its sample, this clonotype was seen a few times. The rearrangement links TRBV7-2 to TRBJ1-2; 9 nucleotides match TRBD1. CDR3 size: 17 residues. Germline-derived CDR1 and CDR2 are SGHTA and FQGNSA. The V and J ends lost 2 bases and 0 bases, in that order; junction bases with no gene match: 7. Written as DNA, the CDR3 is TGTGCCAGCAGCTTACCGGGACAGGGAACTACTAACTATGGCTACACCTTC. As protein: CASSLPGQGTTNYGYTF.

A remark on this clonotype: A read error may be the cause here, since a much bigger clone is one base away. This chain joins TRBV29-1 and TRBJ2-7; D uncertain. The germline gives CDR1 SQVTM, CDR2 ANQGSEA. Trimming pared 7 bases from V and 2 bases from J, leaving 15 bases between. The CDR3 is 13 residues long. CDR3 region: CSGLETDTYEQYF. CDR3 nucleotide sequence: TGCAGCGGGTTGGAGACGGATACCTACGAGCAGTACTTC.

This clonotype occurred many times. The gene calls are TRBV28 and TRBJ2-5; tentative D call: TRBD1 (6 bases). CDR3 size: 13 residues. Trimming shortened V by 5 bases and J by 4 bases, and 11 bases separated the two germline ends. Germline V gives CDR1 MDHEN, CDR2 SYDVKM. Written as DNA, the CDR3 is TGTGCCAGCAGTATGAACAGGGCAGAGACCCAGTACTTC. Its protein product is CASSMNRAETQYF.

This clonotype came up a few times. The chain employs TRBV4-1 and TRBJ1-5, with D maybe TRBD1 (6 bases). The V gene lost 2 bases and the J gene lost 0 bases, with 17 bases spanning the gap. The CDR3 spans 18 residues. The germline V gene has CDR1 MGHRA and CDR2 YSYEKL. CDR3 sequence reads: CASSQPPGQKNSNQPQHF. CDR3 in DNA: TGCGCCAGCAGCCAACCCCCCGGACAGAAGAATAGCAATCAGCCCCAGCATTTT.

This clonotype occurred many times. The chain employs TRBV2 and TRBJ2-5, with a tentative D call TRBD1 (5 bases). V was trimmed by 4 bases and J by 5 bases, leaving 11 bases between them. CDR3 length equals 13 residues. From germline, CDR1 is SNHLY and CDR2 FYNNEI. The CDR3 sequence is CASSAGSGETQYF. In DNA, the CDR3 is TGTGCCAGCAGTGCAGGGTCTGGGGAGACCCAGTACTTC. The entire variable domain, with the rest obtained from reference TRBV2 and TRBJ2-5, is as follows: EPEVTQTPSHQVTQMGQEVILRCVPISNHLYFYWYRQILGQKVEFLVSFYNNEISEKSEIFDDQFSVERPDGSNFTLKIRSTKLEDSAMYFCASSAGSGETQYFGPGTRLLVL.

This clonotype was picked up many times. This chain links TRBV2 with TRBJ1-1; TRBD1 is a possible D gene (6 bases). Germline loops: CDR1 SNHLY, CDR2 FYNNEI. Trimming removed 11 bases at V and 10 bases at J, with 17 bases between. There are 11 residues in the CDR3. In DNA form, the CDR3 reads TGTGCCTCATCAGTGGGACACGGAGCTTTCTTT. This encodes CASSVGHGAFF. The complete variable domain, with remaining parts taken from reference TRBV2 and TRBJ1-1, reads EPEVTQTPSHQVTQMGQEVILRCVPISNHLYFYWYRQILGQKVEFLVSFYNNEISEKSEIFDDQFSVERPDGSNFTLKIRSTKLEDSAMYFCASSVGHGAFFGQGTRLTVV.

This clonotype was seen ten or more times. The rearrangement uses TRBV15 and TRBJ2-7, with D perhaps TRBD2 (5 bases). Germline CDR1 reads LNHNV; CDR2 reads YYDKDF (reference sequence). V gave up 0 bases and J gave up 0 bases, with 6 bases separating them. CDR3 length: 14 amino acids. This CDR3 reads CATSRDSVSYEQYF. The CDR3 DNA is TGTGCCACCAGCAGAGATAGCGTCTCCTACGAGCAGTACTTC.

This clonotype has more than one count but fewer than ten. V and J are TRBV27 and TRBJ1-1; 9 positions agree with TRBD1. The CDR3 consists of 17 residues. The junction had 10 bases not matched to a gene; V was cut back by 1 base and J by 4 bases. Looked up from germline, CDR1 is MNHEY and CDR2 is SMNVEV (reference sequence). CDR3 in DNA: TGTGCCAGCAGTTTATACGGTTGGGGACAGGGTTCCACTGAAGCTTTCTTT. Residues: CASSLYGWGQGSTEAFF.

In this sample, this clonotype turned up a few times. V is TRBV18 and J is TRBJ2-4; possibly TRBD1 for D (5 bases). The CDR3 contains 14 residues. V lost 4 bases, J lost 8 bases, and 15 bases lay in between. Germline CDR1 is KGHSH and CDR2 is LQKENI. The CDR3 is CASSRGSSGDIQYF. The DNA for the CDR3 is TGTGCCAGCTCACGGGGCAGCTCTGGGGACATTCAGTACTTC.

In its sample, this clonotype was seen a few times. The rearrangement uses TRBV10-3 and TRBJ1-2; possibly TRBD1 for D (6 bases). The CDR3 runs to 16 residues. CDR1 and CDR2 from the germline V gene are ENHRY and SYGVKD. Trimming cost V 0 bases and J 12 bases, with 23 bases left between them. The CDR3 DNA is TGTGCCATCAGTGAGTCGACAGTTTACAGGGCGGGAGGCCACACCTTC. It specifies CAISESTVYRAGGHTF.

This clonotype was counted at least ten times. This chain uses TRBV24-1 with TRBJ1-5; the D gene is possibly TRBD1 (5 bases). Germline CDR1 KGHDR, CDR2 SFDVKD. Trimming shortened V by 3 bases and J by 3 bases, and 14 bases separated the two germline ends. This CDR3 has 16 amino acids. The CDR3 sequence: CATSDSGRGINQPQHF. The CDR3 region has the DNA TGTGCCACCAGTGATAGCGGTAGGGGAATCAATCAGCCCCAGCATTTT.

This clonotype appeared many times. The rearrangement joins TRBV20-1 to TRBJ1-6, with a weak D call TRBD1 (6 bases). CDR1 DFQATT and CDR2 SNEGSKA come from the germline V gene (reference sequence). V was shortened by 0 bases and J by 8 bases, with 14 bases between the two germline ends. The CDR3 has 15 amino acids. The DNA for the CDR3 is TGCAGTGCTAGAGAGTTCTGGGGGCTCGATTCACCCCTCCACTTT. Its translation: CSAREFWGLDSPLHF.

This clonotype was counted many times. The chain has TRBV2 and TRBJ2-7; 7 bases agree with TRBD1. CDR3 length: 13 residues. With 10 bases clipped from V and 0 bases from J, the junction kept 6 bases outside the gene matches. Per the germline V gene, CDR1 is SNHLY and CDR2 is FYNNEI. CDR3 sequence (DNA): TGTGCCAACGCTCGGGACAGCTCCTACGAGCAGTACTTC. This codes for CANARDSSYEQYF. The full variable domain, in which reference TRBV2 and TRBJ2-7 provide the parts outside the CDR3, is EPEVTQTPSHQVTQMGQEVILRCVPISNHLYFYWYRQILGQKVEFLVSFYNNEISEKSEIFDDQFSVERPDGSNFTLKIRSTKLEDSAMYFCANARDSSYEQYFGPGTRLTVT.

At least ten counts were recorded for this clonotype. This chain links TRBV15 with TRBJ2-7; TRBD1 or TRBD2 may be the D gene (6 bases each). V was clipped by 3 bases and J by 0 bases, with 15 bases between them. The CDR3 contains 16 residues. Germline V gene sequence: CDR1 LNHNV, CDR2 YYDKDF (reference sequence). CDR3 nucleotides: TGTGCCACCAGCAGCAATTCAGGGGAGGCCTCCTACGAGCAGTACTTC. Protein sequence: CATSSNSGEASYEQYF.

This clonotype was observed a few times. The chain couples TRBV27 to TRBJ2-6; D could derive from TRBD1 or TRBD2 (5 bases each). V was clipped by 7 bases and J by 0 bases, with 13 bases between them. The germline V gene encodes CDR1 MNHEY and CDR2 SMNVEV (reference sequence). The CDR3 totals 16 residues. CDR3 amino acids: CASISLGDSGANVLTF. The CDR3 nucleotides are TGTGCCAGCATTTCCCTGGGGGACTCTGGGGCCAACGTCCTGACTTTC.

This clonotype was picked up many times. The rearrangement uses TRBV9 and TRBJ1-2, with 9 positions matching TRBD1. The CDR3 covers 16 residues. The J segment lost 8 bases and the V segment lost 6 bases, leaving 17 bases of the junction unmatched. Germline V gene data show CDR1 as SGDLS and CDR2 as YYNGEE. CDR3 coding DNA: TGTGCCAGCACGGGGGAATGGAGGACAGGGGAATACGGCTACACCTTC. This sequence encodes CASTGEWRTGEYGYTF. Using reference TRBV9 and TRBJ1-2 for the parts outside the CDR3, the full variable domain is DSGVTQTPKHLITATGQRVTLRCSPRSGDLSVYWYQQSLDQGLQFLIQYYNGEERAKGNILERFSAQQFPDLHSELNLSSLELGDSALYFCASTGEWRTGEYGYTFGSGTRLTVV.

This clonotype was counted ten times or more. The genes are TRBV12-3 or TRBV12-4 and TRBJ2-7; tentatively, D is TRBD2 (6 bases). The germline V and J ends were trimmed by 5 bases and 6 bases, with 17 bases remaining between them. There are 14 residues in the CDR3. The CDR3 coding sequence is TGTGCCAGCAGTCCGGGCGGGGACGGGTTCGAGCAGTACTTC. The encoded protein is CASSPGGDGFEQYF.

This clonotype was seen many times. This chain connects TRBV28 to TRBJ2-7; 9 bases fit TRBD1. From germline, CDR1 is MDHEN and CDR2 SYDVKM. This CDR3 spans 13 amino acids. J was trimmed by 2 bases and V by 8 bases; bases with no gene match: 4. This CDR3 reads CASGGQGAYEQYF. The CDR3 DNA reads as TGTGCCAGCGGGGGACAGGGAGCCTACGAGCAGTACTTC.

This clonotype was observed at least ten times. The chain combines TRBV10-3 with TRBJ1-5; D call uncertain. V lost 0 bases, J lost 2 bases, and 5 bases lay in between. CDR3 length equals 14 residues. In germline, CDR1 is ENHRY, CDR2 SYGVKD. DNA of the CDR3: TGTGCCATCAGTGAGTCGGATGGCAATCAGCCCCAGCATTTT. Protein: CAISESDGNQPQHF.

On this clonotype itself: A much more abundant neighbour one base away suggests this may be a read error. Since no conserved phenylalanine or tryptophan closes the CDR3, a read error is the likely cause. This sequence joins TRBV7-8 and TRBJ2-2; 9 bases match TRBD2. The ends lost 2 bases at V and 4 bases at J; junction bases unmatched: 5. The germline V gene has CDR1 SGHVS and CDR2 FQNEAQ. CDR3 length: 16 residues. The CDR3: CASSLSTSGRTGELFL. The DNA of the CDR3 is TGTGCCAGCAGCTTATCGACTAGCGGCCGCACCGGGGAGCTGTTTTTG.

The sample holds many counts of this clonotype. The CDR3 coding sequence is TGTGCCAGCGGGGGTTTGGGCGCTGAAGCTTTCTTT. Translating it yields CASGGLGAEAFF. The V and J genes are TRBV2 and TRBJ1-1; perhaps TRBD1 as D (5 bases). The V end lost 8 bases, the J end lost 6 bases, and 13 bases lay between the germline ends. Looked up from germline, CDR1 is SNHLY and CDR2 is FYNNEI. This CDR3 has 12 amino acids.

At least ten counts were recorded for this clonotype. The chain has TRBV30 and TRBJ1-2; the D is unclear. With 8 bases removed from V and 3 bases from J, the gap between germline ends came to 10 bases. Germline V lookup: CDR1 GTSNPN, CDR2 SVGIG (reference sequence). CDR3 size: 11 residues. In nucleotides, the CDR3 is TGTGCCGTCGGCCGGGACTATGGCTACACCTTC. Protein: CAVGRDYGYTF.